Listed below are T cell receptor beta chains from one sample, sequenced in a study of blood T cell repertoires in COVID-19. Clones were read by immunoSEQ multiplex PCR, and TCRdb kept only the in-frame ones, dropping some. The sample lists about 320,000 clones, 75% to 85% occurring once. What was sequenced was peripheral blood. These receptors all stem from a human donor in a cohort sampled during active COVID-19. Both conserved end residues are part of each CDR3.

V gene	J gene	CDR3 protein
TRBV6-5	TRBJ1-2	CASSPLRDYGYTF
TRBV18	TRBJ1-2	CASSLTGTGIGYTF
TRBV30	TRBJ1-1	CALRVPGQGKAEAFF
TRBV20-1	TRBJ1-1	CSAKQNTEAFF
TRBV7-9	TRBJ2-5	CASSSPREGSQETQYF
TRBV6-5	TRBJ2-1	CASSYSQGSMDEQFF
TRBV30	TRBJ2-3	CAWSSGLAGVGYF
TRBV27	TRBJ2-7	CASSPTPNRNYEQYF
TRBV4-1	TRBJ1-6	CASSQEEGSSYNSPLHF
TRBV7-3	TRBJ2-1	CASSPVGLAGSSYNEQFF
TRBV20-1	TRBJ1-4	CSARVLEKLFF
TRBV19	TRBJ2-1	CASSVPGLFLYNEQFF
TRBV5-5	TRBJ2-3	CASSLVVAGGPQDTQYF
TRBV3-1/TRBV3-2	TRBJ1-6	CASSHTGHGSPLHF
TRBV6-5	TRBJ1-1	CASTGQGQAFF
TRBV2	TRBJ2-7	CASSAGRPYEQYF
TRBV29-1	TRBJ1-2	CSVAYRGGSYGYTF
TRBV5-6	TRBJ1-3	CASSPGDGTTIYF
TRBV6-2/TRBV6-3	TRBJ1-5	CASSSTLVTQHF
TRBV10-3	TRBJ1-3	CAISESTAQWDTIYF
TRBV6-5	TRBJ1-1	CASRARLGEAFF
TRBV2	TRBJ1-1	CASITPNTEAFF
TRBV24-1	TRBJ2-3	CATSPLGADTQYF
TRBV4-1	TRBJ1-1	CASSQLLQGNTEAFF
TRBV6-1	TRBJ1-6	CASSEAGSSYNSPLHF
TRBV2	TRBJ1-5	CASSGPNQPQHF
TRBV30	TRBJ2-3	CASSTSASTDTQYF
TRBV29-1	TRBJ1-3	CSVAVNMGNTIYF
TRBV25-1	TRBJ2-3	CASSGRGYTDTQYF
TRBV7-3	TRBJ2-1	CASSFLSSGEQFF
TRBV24-1	TRBJ2-1	CATSDPTGLWGDEQFF
TRBV6-1	TRBJ2-7	CASSELRLAGEQYF
TRBV4-1	TRBJ1-1	CASSEGTGTGTLYTEAFF
TRBV14	TRBJ2-7	CASSQEWLDTLLYEQYF
TRBV18	TRBJ1-1	CASSSTGTGALNTEAFF
TRBV4-1	TRBJ2-7	CASSQDGQWGYEQYF
TRBV6-5	TRBJ2-3	CASSRTAPSTDTQYF
TRBV19	TRBJ2-7	CASADRSYEQYF
TRBV5-1	TRBJ2-2	CASSLVRTGELFF
TRBV5-1	TRBJ1-2	CASSLVSGRGYGYTF
TRBV27	TRBJ1-2	CASSPIQGADGYTF
TRBV5-1	TRBJ2-2	CASSSYTPTNTGELFF
TRBV19	TRBJ2-1	CASCWGGDWCEQFF
TRBV5-1	TRBJ2-5	CASSLNFRGETQYF
TRBV7-8	TRBJ2-6	CASSLSLTLSSGANVLTF
TRBV9	TRBJ2-6	CASSRPGLTSGANVLTF
TRBV4-2	TRBJ1-5	CASSQAKSVPVQHF
TRBV6-5	TRBJ1-2	CASSFPQGRYGYTF
TRBV6-6	TRBJ1-6	CASSERRGQARHSYNSPLHF
TRBV10-1	TRBJ2-4	CASSESGPAKNIQYF
TRBV7-6	TRBJ1-5	CASSESKDRDNSNQPQHF
TRBV5-1	TRBJ1-1	CASSLSITAGANTEAFF
TRBV7-8	TRBJ1-4	CASSPASGYNEKLFF
TRBV2	TRBJ2-7	CASSGDRLSEQYF
TRBV5-1	TRBJ1-3	CASSVIGGNTIYF
TRBV30	TRBJ2-6	CAWLAGGRGANVLTF
TRBV30	TRBJ2-3	CAWSVLAGGSDTQYF
TRBV24-1	TRBJ2-7	CATSDGTASGVDELYF